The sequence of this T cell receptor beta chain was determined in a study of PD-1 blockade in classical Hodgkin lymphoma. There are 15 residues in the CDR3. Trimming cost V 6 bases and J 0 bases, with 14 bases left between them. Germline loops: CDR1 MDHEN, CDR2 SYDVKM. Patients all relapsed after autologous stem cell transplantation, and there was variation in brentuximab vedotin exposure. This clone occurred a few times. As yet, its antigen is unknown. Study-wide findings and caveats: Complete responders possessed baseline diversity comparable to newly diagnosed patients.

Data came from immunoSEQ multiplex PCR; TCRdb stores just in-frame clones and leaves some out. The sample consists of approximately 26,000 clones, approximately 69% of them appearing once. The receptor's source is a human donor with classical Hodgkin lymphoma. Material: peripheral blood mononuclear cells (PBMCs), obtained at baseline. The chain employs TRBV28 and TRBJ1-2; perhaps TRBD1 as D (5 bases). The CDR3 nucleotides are TGTGCCAGCAGCCCGGTCGGGGGGACTAACTATGGCTACACCTTC. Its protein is CASSPVGGTNYGYTF.